The 8 T cell receptor beta chains below all came from one sample that was sequenced in a study of identical twins. Each CDR3 protein is one row after TCRdb ran MiXCR on the 5' RACE reads. The data hold hundreds of thousands of distinct CDR3 sequences, with roughly 8% observed a single time. Separately, the same data were catalogued under a study of yellow fever vaccine responses in identical twins.

The sample comprised PBMCs. The receptors shown here come from a woman aged 18-29 years in good health.

The V call is TRBV7-6, the J call TRBJ2-1; D might be TRBD1 (5 bases). Trimming stripped 5 bases from V and 10 bases from J, with 24 bases between. The CDR3 has 16 amino acids. Germline loops: CDR1 SGHVS, CDR2 FNYEAQ. CDR3 bases: TGTGCCAGCAGCCAAGGGGTCGAGTCTTTAGGTAGGGAGCAGTTCTTC. Its protein is CASSQGVESLGREQFF.

The table lists this clonotype with a few counts. V and J are TRBV3-1 and TRBJ2-5; 8 bases line up with TRBD2. CDR3 length: 15 residues. The germline V gene encodes CDR1 LGHDT and CDR2 YNNKEL (reference sequence). J was trimmed by 4 bases and V by 3 bases; bases with no gene match: 7. CDR3 DNA sequence: TGTGCCAGCAGCCAGTTCGGGGGGGCCGGAGAGACCCAGTACTTC. Protein: CASSQFGGAGETQYF.

This clonotype was picked up many times. The chain carries TRBV24-1 and TRBJ2-7, with D possibly being TRBD1 (5 bases). Germline lookup yields CDR1 KGHDR and CDR2 SFDVKD. The CDR3 runs to 14 residues. Deletions cut 0 bases from V and 2 bases from J, with 7 bases between. The CDR3 coding sequence is TGTGCCACCAGTGATTTGGACAGCCCCTACGAGCAGTACTTC. Its translation: CATSDLDSPYEQYF.

This sequence joins TRBV27 and TRBJ1-5; D gene unclear. In germline, CDR1 is MNHEY, CDR2 SMNVEV (reference sequence). The CDR3 length is 14 residues. The V end was cut by 1 base, the J end by 5 bases, with 9 bases between. The CDR3 nucleotides read TGTGCCAGCAGTTTATACGGGTTCGATCAGCCCCAGCATTTT. Its protein product is CASSLYGFDQPQHF.

This clonotype was recorded a few times. This sequence joins TRBV5-5 and TRBJ2-7, with D hard to call. In germline, CDR1 is SGHKS, CDR2 YYEKEE (reference sequence). This CDR3 has 14 amino acids. Trimming took off 2 bases at V and 1 base at J, with 10 bases between the two ends. CDR3 region: CASSFRYRSYEQYF. The CDR3 nucleotides read TGTGCCAGCAGCTTCAGGTACCGATCCTACGAGCAGTACTTC. Based on the CDR3 plus reference TRBV5-5 and TRBJ2-7, the full variable domain is DAGVTQSPTHLIKTRGQQVTLRCSPISGHKSVSWYQQVLGQGPQFIFQYYEKEERGRGNFPDRFSARQFPNYSSELNVNALLLGDSALYLCASSFRYRSYEQYFGPGTRLTVT.

V and J are TRBV6-2 or TRBV6-3 and TRBJ2-7; no clear D gene. The CDR3 has 15 residues. Germline CDR1 and CDR2: MNHEY and SVGEGT. Trimming took 2 bases from V and 1 from J, leaving 12 bases between them. The CDR3 coding sequence is TGTGCCAGCAGTTACCCCGCCGGGCTTTCCTACGAGCAGTACTTC. Its translation: CASSYPAGLSYEQYF.

The table lists this clonotype with a few counts. The rearrangement links TRBV12-3 or TRBV12-4 to TRBJ2-2; the match to TRBD1 covers 7 bases. V lost 7 bases, J lost 3 bases, and 11 bases stayed unmatched. This CDR3 is 16 amino acids long. DNA for the CDR3: TGTGCCAGCACTTCTAGGGGGCGAGGGGACACCGGGGAGCTGTTTTTT. Translated, it gives CASTSRGRGDTGELFF.

The table lists this clonotype with many counts. The chain links TRBV20-1 to TRBJ2-1; 7 nucleotides agree with TRBD1. Germline CDR1 and CDR2: DFQATT and SNEGSKA (reference sequence). This CDR3 is built from 18 residues. After removal of 3 bases from V and 2 bases from J, the junction contained 16 bases not matched to a gene. The CDR3 bases are TGCAGTGCTAGGATCGACGGGACAGAGCCCCGGGCCTACAATGAGCAGTTCTTC. Translation: CSARIDGTEPRAYNEQFF.